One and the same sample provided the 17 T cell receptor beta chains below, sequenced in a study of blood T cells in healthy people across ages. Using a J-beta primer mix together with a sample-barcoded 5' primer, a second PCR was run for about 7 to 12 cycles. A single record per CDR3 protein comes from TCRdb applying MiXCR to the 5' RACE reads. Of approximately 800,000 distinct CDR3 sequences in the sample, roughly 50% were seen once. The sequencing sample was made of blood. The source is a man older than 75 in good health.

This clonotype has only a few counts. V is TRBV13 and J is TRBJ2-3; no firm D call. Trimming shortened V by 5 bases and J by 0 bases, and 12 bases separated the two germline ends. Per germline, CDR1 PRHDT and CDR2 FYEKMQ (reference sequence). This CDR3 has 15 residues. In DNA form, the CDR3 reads TGTGCCAGCAGCCCCTCTCGTTCTAGCACAGATACGCAGTATTTT. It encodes CASSPSRSSTDTQYF.

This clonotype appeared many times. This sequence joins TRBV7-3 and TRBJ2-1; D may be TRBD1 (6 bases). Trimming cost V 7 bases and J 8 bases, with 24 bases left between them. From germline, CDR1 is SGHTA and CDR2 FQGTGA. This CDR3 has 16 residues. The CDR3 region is CASTPRGGGKVDEQFF. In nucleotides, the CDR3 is TGTGCCAGCACTCCCAGGGGTGGAGGAAAGGTTGATGAGCAGTTCTTC.

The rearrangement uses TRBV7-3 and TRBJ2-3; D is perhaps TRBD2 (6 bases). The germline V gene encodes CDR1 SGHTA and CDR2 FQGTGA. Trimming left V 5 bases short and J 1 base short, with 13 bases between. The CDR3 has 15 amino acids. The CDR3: CASSPTGRGTDTQYF. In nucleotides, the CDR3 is TGTGCCAGCAGCCCAACCGGGAGAGGCACAGATACGCAGTATTTT.

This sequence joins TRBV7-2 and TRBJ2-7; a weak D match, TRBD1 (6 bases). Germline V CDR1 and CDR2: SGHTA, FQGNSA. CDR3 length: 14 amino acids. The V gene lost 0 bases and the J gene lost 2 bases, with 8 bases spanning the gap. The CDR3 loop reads CASSLAQGPYEQYF. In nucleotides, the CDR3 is TGTGCCAGCAGCTTAGCTCAGGGGCCCTACGAGCAGTACTTC.

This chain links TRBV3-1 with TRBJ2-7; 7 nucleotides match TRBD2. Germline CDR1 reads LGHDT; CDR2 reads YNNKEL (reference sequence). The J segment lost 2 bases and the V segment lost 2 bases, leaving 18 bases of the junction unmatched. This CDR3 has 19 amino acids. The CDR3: CASSQSWSVVRAGPYEQYF. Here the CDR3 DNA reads TGTGCCAGCAGCCAATCTTGGTCTGTAGTACGAGCGGGGCCCTACGAGCAGTACTTC.

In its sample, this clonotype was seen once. The CDR3 spells CATSDNRQGADTQYF. The CDR3 coding sequence is TGTGCCACCAGTGATAACCGACAGGGTGCAGATACGCAGTATTTT. This rearrangement joins TRBV24-1 to TRBJ2-3; TRBD1 matches 7 bases. Losses at the gene ends were 3 bases for V and 4 bases for J; bases not matched to a gene: 6. Germline V lookup: CDR1 KGHDR, CDR2 SFDVKD. The CDR3 is 15 residues long.

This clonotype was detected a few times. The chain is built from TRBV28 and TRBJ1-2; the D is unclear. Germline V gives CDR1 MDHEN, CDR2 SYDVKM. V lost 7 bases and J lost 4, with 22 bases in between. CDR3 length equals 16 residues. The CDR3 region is CASTTSAVGRTYGYTF. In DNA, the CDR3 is TGTGCCAGCACTACCTCGGCGGTCGGACGGACCTATGGCTACACCTTC.

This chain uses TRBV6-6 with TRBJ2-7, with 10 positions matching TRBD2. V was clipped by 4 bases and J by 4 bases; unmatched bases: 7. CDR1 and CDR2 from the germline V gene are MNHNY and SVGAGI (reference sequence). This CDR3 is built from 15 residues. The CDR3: CASSWSLAGKYEQYF. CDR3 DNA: TGTGCCAGCAGTTGGTCACTAGCGGGGAAATACGAGCAGTACTTC.

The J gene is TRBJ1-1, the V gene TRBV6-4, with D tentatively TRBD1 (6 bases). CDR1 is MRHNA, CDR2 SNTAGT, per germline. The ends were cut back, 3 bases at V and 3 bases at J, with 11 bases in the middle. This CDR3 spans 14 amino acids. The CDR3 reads CASSEVSGDTEAFF. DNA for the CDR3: TGTGCCAGCAGTGAAGTTTCAGGGGACACTGAAGCTTTCTTT.

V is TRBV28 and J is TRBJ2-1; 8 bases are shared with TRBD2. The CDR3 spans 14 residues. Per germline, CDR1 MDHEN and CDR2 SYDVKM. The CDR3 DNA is TGTGGAGTCTACCAAGCGGGAGCCTACAATGAGCAGTTCTTC. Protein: CGVYQAGAYNEQFF.

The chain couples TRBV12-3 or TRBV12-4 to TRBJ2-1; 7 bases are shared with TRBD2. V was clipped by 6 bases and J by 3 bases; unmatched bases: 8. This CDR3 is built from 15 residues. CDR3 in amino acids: CASRFRASGYNEQFF. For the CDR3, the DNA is TGTGCCAGCAGGTTTAGGGCTAGCGGCTACAATGAGCAGTTCTTC.

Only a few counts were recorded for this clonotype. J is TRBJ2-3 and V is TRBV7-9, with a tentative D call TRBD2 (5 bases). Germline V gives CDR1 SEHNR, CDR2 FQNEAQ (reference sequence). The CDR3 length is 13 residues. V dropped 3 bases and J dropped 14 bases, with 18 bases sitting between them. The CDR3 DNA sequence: TGTGCCAGCAGCTTGGACTCGGCCAGATACGCGTATTTT. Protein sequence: CASSLDSARYAYF.

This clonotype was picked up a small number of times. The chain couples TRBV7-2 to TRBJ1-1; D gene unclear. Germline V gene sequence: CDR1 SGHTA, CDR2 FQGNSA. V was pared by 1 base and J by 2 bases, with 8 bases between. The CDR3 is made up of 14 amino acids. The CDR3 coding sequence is TGTGCCAGCAGCTTAGGATCCCATAACACTGAAGCTTTCTTT. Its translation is CASSLGSHNTEAFF.

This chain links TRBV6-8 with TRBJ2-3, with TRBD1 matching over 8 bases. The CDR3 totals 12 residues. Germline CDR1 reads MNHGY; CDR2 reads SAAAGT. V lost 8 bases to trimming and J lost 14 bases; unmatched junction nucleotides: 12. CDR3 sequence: CASPQVRDRSYF. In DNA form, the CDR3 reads TGTGCCAGCCCCCAGGTTAGGGACAGGTCGTATTTT.

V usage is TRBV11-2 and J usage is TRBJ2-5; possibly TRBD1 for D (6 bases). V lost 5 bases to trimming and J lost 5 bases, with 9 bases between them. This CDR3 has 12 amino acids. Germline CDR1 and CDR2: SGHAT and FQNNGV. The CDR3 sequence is CASSHQGETQYF. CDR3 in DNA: TGTGCCAGCAGCCACCAGGGGGAGACCCAGTACTTC.

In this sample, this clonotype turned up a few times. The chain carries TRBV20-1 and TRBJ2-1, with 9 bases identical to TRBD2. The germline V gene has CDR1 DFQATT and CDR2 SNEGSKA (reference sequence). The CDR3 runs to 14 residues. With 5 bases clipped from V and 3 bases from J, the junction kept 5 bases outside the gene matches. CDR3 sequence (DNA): TGCAGTGCTTGGGGACTAGCCCTCTACAATGAGCAGTTCTTC. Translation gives CSAWGLALYNEQFF.

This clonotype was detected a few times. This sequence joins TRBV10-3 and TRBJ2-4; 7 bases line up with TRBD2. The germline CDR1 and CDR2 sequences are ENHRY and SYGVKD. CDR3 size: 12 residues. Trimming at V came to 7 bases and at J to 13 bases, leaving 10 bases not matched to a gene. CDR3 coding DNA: TGTGCCATCATGGTGCGGGAGTCGGAGCAGTACTTC. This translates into CAIMVRESEQYF.